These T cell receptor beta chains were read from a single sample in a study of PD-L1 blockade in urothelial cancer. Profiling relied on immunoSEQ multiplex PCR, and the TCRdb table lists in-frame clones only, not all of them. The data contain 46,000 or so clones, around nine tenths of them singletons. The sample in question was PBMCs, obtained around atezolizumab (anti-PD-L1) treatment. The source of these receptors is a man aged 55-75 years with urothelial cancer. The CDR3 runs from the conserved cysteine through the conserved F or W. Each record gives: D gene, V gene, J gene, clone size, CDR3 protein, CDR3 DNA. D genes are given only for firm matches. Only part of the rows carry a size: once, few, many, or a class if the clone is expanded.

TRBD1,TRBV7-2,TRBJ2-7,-,CASSPRTGFSYEQYF,TGTGCCAGCAGCCCCAGGACAGGCTTCTCCTACGAGCAGTACTTC
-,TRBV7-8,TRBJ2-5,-,CASSGQLETQYF,TGTGCCAGCAGCGGACAGTTAGAGACCCAGTACTTC
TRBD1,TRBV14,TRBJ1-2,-,CASSQGGTAQYGYTF,TGTGCCAGCAGCCAAGGGGGGACAGCCCAATATGGCTACACCTTC
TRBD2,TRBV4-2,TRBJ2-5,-,CASSQDWAGRGQETQYF,TGTGCCAGCAGCCAAGATTGGGCGGGGCGGGGGCAAGAGACCCAGTACTTC
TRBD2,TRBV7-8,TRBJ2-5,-,CASSKGLAPETQYF,TGTGCCAGCAGCAAGGGACTAGCACCCGAGACCCAGTACTTC
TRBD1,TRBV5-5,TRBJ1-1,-,CASSFEGQGGTEAFF,TGTGCCAGCAGCTTTGAGGGACAGGGAGGCACTGAAGCTTTCTTT
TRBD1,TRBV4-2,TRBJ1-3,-,CASSQQLGQLAAATIYF,TGTGCCAGCAGCCAACAACTGGGACAGCTGGCTGCAGCCACCATATATTTT
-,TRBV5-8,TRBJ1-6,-,CASSLVRVSSPLHF,TGTGCCAGCAGCTTGGTTCGGGTCTCCTCACCCCTCCACTTT
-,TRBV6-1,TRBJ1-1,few,CASSETGKAEAFF,TGTGCCAGCAGTGAAACAGGGAAGGCTGAAGCTTTCTTT
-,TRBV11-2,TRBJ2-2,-,CASLTGTLNTGELFF,TGTGCCAGTCTAACCGGGACTTTGAACACCGGGGAGCTGTTTTTT
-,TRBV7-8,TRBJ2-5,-,CASSFPGTYQETQYF,TGTGCCAGCAGCTTCCCTGGGACATATCAAGAGACCCAGTACTTC
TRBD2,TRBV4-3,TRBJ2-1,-,CASSQHYTGTSGGNEQFF,TGCGCCAGCAGCCAACATTATACTGGGACTAGCGGGGGAAATGAGCAGTTCTTC
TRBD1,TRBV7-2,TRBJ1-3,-,CASSSRTGGGGNTIYF,TGTGCCAGCAGCTCCCGGACAGGGGGCGGTGGAAACACCATATATTTT
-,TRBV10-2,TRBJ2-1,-,CASSESRLRAKNEQFF,TGCGCCAGCAGTGAGTCACGGCTCAGGGCGAAGAATGAGCAGTTCTTC
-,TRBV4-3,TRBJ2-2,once,CASSQGLAGELFF,TGCGCCAGCAGCCAAGGACTAGCCGGGGAGCTGTTTTTT
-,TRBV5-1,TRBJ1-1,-,CASSLVAGTEAFF,TGCGCCAGCAGCTTGGTGGCGGGCACTGAAGCTTTCTTT